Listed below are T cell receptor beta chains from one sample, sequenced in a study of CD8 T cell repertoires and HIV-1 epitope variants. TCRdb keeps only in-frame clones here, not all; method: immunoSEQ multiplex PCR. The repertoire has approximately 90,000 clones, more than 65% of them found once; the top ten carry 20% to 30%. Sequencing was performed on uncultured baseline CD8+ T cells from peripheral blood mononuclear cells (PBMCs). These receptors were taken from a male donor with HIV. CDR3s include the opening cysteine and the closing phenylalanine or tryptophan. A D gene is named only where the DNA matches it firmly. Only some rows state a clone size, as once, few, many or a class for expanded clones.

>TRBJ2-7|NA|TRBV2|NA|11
CASMGAYEQYF
TGTGCCAGCATGGGGGCCTACGAGCAGTACTTC
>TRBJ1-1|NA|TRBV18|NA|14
CASSPRQKNTEAFF
TGTGCCAGCTCACCACGACAGAAGAACACTGAAGCTTTCTTT
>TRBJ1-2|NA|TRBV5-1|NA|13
CASSLGQTYGYTF
TGCGCCAGCAGCTTGGGACAGACTTATGGCTACACCTTC
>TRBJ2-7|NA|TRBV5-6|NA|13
CASSVGASYEQYF
TGTGCCAGCAGCGTAGGGGCTTCGTACGAGCAGTACTTC
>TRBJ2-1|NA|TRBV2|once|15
CASTYIGRGSRGEFF
TGTGCCAGCACCTACATAGGCAGGGGTTCCCGCGGGGAGTTCTTC
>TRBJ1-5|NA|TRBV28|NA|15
CASNPHGQGNQPQHF
TGTGCCAGCAACCCCCACGGGCAGGGCAATCAGCCCCAGCATTTT
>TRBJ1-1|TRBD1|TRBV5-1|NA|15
CASSFHRGENTEAFF
TGCGCCAGCAGCTTTCACAGGGGGGAGAACACTGAAGCTTTCTTT
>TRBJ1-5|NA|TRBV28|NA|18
CASSLLAGTQGPNQPQHF
TGTGCCAGCAGTTTACTTGCCGGGACCCAAGGCCCCAATCAGCCCCAGCATTTT
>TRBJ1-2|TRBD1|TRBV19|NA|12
CASRKGQSGYTF
TGTGCCAGTAGAAAGGGACAGTCTGGCTACACCTTC
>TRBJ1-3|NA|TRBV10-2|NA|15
CASSGRQGSGNTIYF
TGCGCCAGCAGTGGAAGGCAGGGCTCTGGAAACACCATATATTTT
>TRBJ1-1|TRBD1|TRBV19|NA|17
CASSMRPPGQGRFWAFF
TGTGCCAGTAGTATGAGACCCCCGGGACAGGGGCGATTTTGGGCTTTCTTT
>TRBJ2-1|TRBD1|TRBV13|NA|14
CASSIGQGLNEQFF
TGTGCCAGCAGCATCGGACAGGGGTTAAATGAGCAGTTCTTC
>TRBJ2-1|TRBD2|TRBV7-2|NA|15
CASIQGLAGYHEQFF
TGTGCCAGCATCCAGGGACTAGCGGGATACCATGAGCAGTTCTTC
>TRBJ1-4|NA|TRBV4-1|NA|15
CASSQAGRVGEKLFF
TGCGCCAGCAGCCAAGCTGGCAGGGTAGGCGAAAAACTGTTTTTT
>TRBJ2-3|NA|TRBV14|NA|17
CASSQIGRDARTDTQYF
TGTGCCAGCAGCCAAATTGGCCGGGACGCACGCACAGATACGCAGTATTTT
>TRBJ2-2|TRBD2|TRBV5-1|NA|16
CASSPRRGGPAGELFF
TGCGCCAGCAGCCCGCGACGGGGGGGCCCCGCCGGGGAGCTGTTTTTT
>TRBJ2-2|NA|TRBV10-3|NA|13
CAIRILSTGELFF
TGTGCCATCAGGATCCTAAGCACCGGGGAGCTGTTTTTT
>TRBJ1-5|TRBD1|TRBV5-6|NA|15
CASSVGRGSLQPQHF
TGTGCCAGCAGCGTAGGCAGGGGGAGTCTACAGCCCCAGCATTTT
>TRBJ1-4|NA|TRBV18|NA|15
CASSPLAGPEEKLFF
TGTGCCAGCTCACCACTCGCCGGACCCGAAGAAAAACTGTTTTTT
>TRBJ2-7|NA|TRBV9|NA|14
CASSVRQSDYEQYF
TGTGCCAGCAGCGTGCGACAGAGCGACTACGAGCAGTACTTC
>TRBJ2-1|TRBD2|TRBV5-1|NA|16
CASSLSQREGRREQFF
TGCGCCAGCAGCTTGAGCCAGCGGGAGGGCCGCAGGGAGCAGTTCTTC
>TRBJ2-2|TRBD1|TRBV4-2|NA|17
CASSQEDRGRDTGELFF
TGTGCCAGCAGCCAAGAGGACAGGGGGCGGGACACCGGGGAGCTGTTTTTT
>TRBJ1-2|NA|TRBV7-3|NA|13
CASSLTGGSGYTF
TGTGCCAGCAGCTTAACGGGGGGATCTGGCTACACCTTC
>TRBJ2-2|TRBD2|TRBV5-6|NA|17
CASSIGTSGKTTGELFF
TGTGCCAGCAGCATTGGGACTAGCGGGAAGACCACCGGGGAGCTGTTTTTT
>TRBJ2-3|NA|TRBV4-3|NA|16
CASSQDLAVITDTQYF
TGCGCCAGCAGCCAAGATCTGGCGGTCATCACAGATACGCAGTATTTT
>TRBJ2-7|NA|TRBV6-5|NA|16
CASSYSAGGKTYEQYF
TGTGCCAGCAGTTACTCGGCAGGGGGGAAAACTTACGAGCAGTACTTC
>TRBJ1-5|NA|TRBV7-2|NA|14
CASSDRFSNQPQHF
TGTGCCAGCAGCGACAGATTTAGCAATCAGCCCCAGCATTTT
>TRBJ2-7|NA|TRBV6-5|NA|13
CASSYSNGGEQYF
TGTGCCAGCAGTTACTCGAACGGGGGCGAGCAGTACTTC
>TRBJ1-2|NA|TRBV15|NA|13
CATSRGGVGGYTF
TGTGCCACCAGCAGAGGTGGGGTTGGCGGCTACACCTTC
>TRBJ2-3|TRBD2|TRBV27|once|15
CASSARTSGTDTQYF
TGTGCCAGCAGCGCTCGGACTAGCGGAACAGATACGCAGTATTTT
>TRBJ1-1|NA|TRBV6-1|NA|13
CASSAGQLTEAFF
TGTGCCAGCAGTGCGGGACAACTCACTGAAGCTTTCTTT
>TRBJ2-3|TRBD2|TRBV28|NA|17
CASSLSVLAESTDTQYF
TGTGCCAGCAGTTTATCCGTCCTAGCGGAAAGCACAGATACGCAGTATTTT
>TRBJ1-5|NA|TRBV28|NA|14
CASSARHSNQPQHF
TGTGCCAGCAGTGCCCGACATAGCAATCAGCCCCAGCATTTT
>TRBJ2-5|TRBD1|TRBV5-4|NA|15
CASRDVGQLQETQYF
TGTGCCAGCAGGGACGTGGGACAGCTACAAGAGACCCAGTACTTC
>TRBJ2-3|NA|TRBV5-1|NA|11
CASSLVDTQYF
TGCGCCAGCAGCTTGGTGGATACGCAGTATTTT
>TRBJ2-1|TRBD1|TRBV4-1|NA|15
CASSPAGTGRNEQFF
TGCGCCAGCAGCCCGGCCGGGACAGGGAGAAATGAGCAGTTCTTC
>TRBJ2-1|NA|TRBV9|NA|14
CASSSGGPTTEQFF
TGTGCCAGCAGCTCAGGGGGGCCTACCACTGAGCAGTTCTTC
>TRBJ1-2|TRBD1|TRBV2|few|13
CASKRGPGYGYTF
TGTGCCAGCAAAAGGGGGCCGGGCTATGGCTACACCTTC
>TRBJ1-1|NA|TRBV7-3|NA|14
CASSLGPMNTEAFF
TGTGCCAGCAGCTTAGGACCTATGAACACTGAAGCTTTCTTT
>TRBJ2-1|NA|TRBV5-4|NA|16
CASSLVAGGLYNEQFF
TGTGCCAGCAGCTTGGTGGCAGGCGGGTTGTACAATGAGCAGTTCTTC
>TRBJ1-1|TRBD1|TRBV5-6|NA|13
CASSRDRGSEAFF
TGTGCCAGCAGCCGGGACAGGGGGAGTGAAGCTTTCTTT